The 8 T cell receptor beta chains presented below share a single source sample, sequenced in a study of blood T cell repertoires in COVID-19. Repertoires were generated with immunoSEQ multiplex PCR, while TCRdb's copy carries only in-frame clones and drops some. The sample carries more than 150,000 clones, about 87% recorded once. Material for sequencing was peripheral blood. All receptors come from a woman aged 70-85 years with COVID-19, enrolled during active disease.

In its sample, this clone was seen a few times. The chain links TRBV6-6 to TRBJ1-2, with TRBD1 matching 7 bases. The CDR3 runs 12 residues. The germline V gene encodes CDR1 MNHNY and CDR2 SVGAGI (reference sequence). V lost 6 bases and J lost 8; bases outside the gene matches: 6. The CDR3 sequence is CASSPTGLGYTF. DNA for the CDR3: TGTGCCAGCAGCCCGACAGGGTTGGGCTACACCTTC.

The chain combines TRBV30 with TRBJ2-5; 7 nucleotides line up with TRBD1. Losses at the gene ends were 4 bases for V and 5 bases for J; bases not matched to a gene: 7. This CDR3 has 13 residues. The germline V gene has CDR1 GTSNPN and CDR2 SVGIG (reference sequence). CDR3 in DNA: TGTGCCTGGACGGTAGGGGGCGGCGAGACCCAGTACTTC. It translates to CAWTVGGGETQYF.

This rearrangement joins TRBV7-2 to TRBJ2-7; TRBD2 agrees at 7 bases. The length of the CDR3 is 15 residues. CDR1 SGHTA and CDR2 FQGNSA come from the germline V gene. J was trimmed by 1 base and V by 3 bases; bases with no gene match: 6. CDR3 DNA: TGTGCCAGCAGCTTGTCTAGCGGACTATCCTACGAGCAGTACTTC. It yields the protein CASSLSSGLSYEQYF.

This chain connects TRBV19 to TRBJ2-3; 14 bases align to TRBD2. J gave up 3 bases and V 3 bases, and 5 bases lay outside the gene matches. The length of the CDR3 is 17 residues. The germline V gene has CDR1 LNHDA and CDR2 SQIVND (reference sequence). DNA for the CDR3: TGTGCCAGTAGTATCGGACTAGCGGGAGGTCGGACAGATACGCAGTATTTT. Its protein is CASSIGLAGGRTDTQYF. The full variable domain, rest sourced from reference TRBV19 and TRBJ2-3, is DGGITQSPKYLFRKEGQNVTLSCEQNLNHDAMYWYRQDPGQGLRLIYYSQIVNDFQKGDIAEGYSVSREKKESFPLTVTSAQKNPTAFYLCASSIGLAGGRTDTQYFGPGTRLTVL.

The chain recombines TRBV3-1 (or the pseudogene TRBV3-2) with TRBJ2-1; 10 bases match TRBD2. Germline V gene sequence: CDR1 LGHDT, CDR2 YNNKEL (reference sequence). This CDR3 spans 17 amino acids. The J segment lost 4 bases and the V segment lost 1 base, leaving 7 bases of the junction unmatched. The CDR3 region is CASSQVSPSGGYNEQFF. DNA for the CDR3: TGTGCCAGCAGCCAAGTTTCTCCTAGCGGGGGTTACAATGAGCAGTTCTTC.

The V call is TRBV27, the J call TRBJ1-1; D unresolved. V was pared by 2 bases and J by 4 bases, with 8 bases between. The CDR3 loop spans 13 amino acids. Germline V gene sequence: CDR1 MNHEY, CDR2 SMNVEV (reference sequence). DNA for the CDR3: TGTGCCAGCAGTTTACTAGGTCGCACTGAAGCTTTCTTT. It yields the protein CASSLLGRTEAFF.

This clone was seen once. The CDR3 DNA reads as TGTGCCAGCAGACAAGCCGGGACAGGGAAAGAGACCCAGTACTTC. Residues: CASRQAGTGKETQYF. This rearrangement joins TRBV6-5 to TRBJ2-5; 9 nucleotides align to TRBD1. The CDR3 is 15 amino acids. From germline, CDR1 is MNHEY and CDR2 SVGAGI. Unmatched junction bases numbered 8, after V lost 6 bases and J lost 3 bases.

The V gene is TRBV4-3, the J gene TRBJ2-6; the D gene is possibly TRBD1 (6 bases). V dropped 0 bases and J dropped 2 bases, with 14 bases sitting between them. The germline V gene has CDR1 LGHNA and CDR2 YSLEER. This CDR3 spans 18 amino acids. The CDR3: CASSQDPMGQPGANVLTF. The CDR3 DNA reads TGCGCCAGCAGCCAAGATCCTATGGGACAACCTGGGGCCAACGTCCTGACTTTC.